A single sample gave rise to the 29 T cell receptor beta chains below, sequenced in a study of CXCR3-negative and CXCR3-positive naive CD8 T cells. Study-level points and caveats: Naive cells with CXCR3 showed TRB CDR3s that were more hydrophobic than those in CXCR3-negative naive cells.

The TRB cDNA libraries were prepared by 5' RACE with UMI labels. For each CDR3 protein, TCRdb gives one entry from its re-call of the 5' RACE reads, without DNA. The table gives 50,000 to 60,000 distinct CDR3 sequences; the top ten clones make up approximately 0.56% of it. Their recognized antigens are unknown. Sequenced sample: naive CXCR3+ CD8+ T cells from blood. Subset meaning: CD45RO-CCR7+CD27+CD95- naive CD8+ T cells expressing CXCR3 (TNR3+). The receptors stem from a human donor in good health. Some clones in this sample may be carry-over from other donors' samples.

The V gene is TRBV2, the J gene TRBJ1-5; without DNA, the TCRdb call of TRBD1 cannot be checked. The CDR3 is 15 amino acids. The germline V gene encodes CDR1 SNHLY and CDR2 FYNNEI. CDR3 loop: CASSEATRGGQPQHF. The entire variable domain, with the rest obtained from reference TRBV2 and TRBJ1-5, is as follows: EPEVTQTPSHQVTQMGQEVILRCVPISNHLYFYWYRQILGQKVEFLVSFYNNEISEKSEIFDDQFSVERPDGSNFTLKIRSTKLEDSAMYFCASSEATRGGQPQHFGDGTRLSIL.

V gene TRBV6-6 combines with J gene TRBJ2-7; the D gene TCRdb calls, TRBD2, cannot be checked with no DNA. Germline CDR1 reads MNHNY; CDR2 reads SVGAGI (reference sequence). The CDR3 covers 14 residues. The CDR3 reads CASSYPGTGYEQYF.

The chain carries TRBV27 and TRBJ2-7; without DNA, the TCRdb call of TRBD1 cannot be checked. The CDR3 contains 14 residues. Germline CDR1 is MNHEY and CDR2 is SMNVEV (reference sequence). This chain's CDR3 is CASSFGQETYEQYF.

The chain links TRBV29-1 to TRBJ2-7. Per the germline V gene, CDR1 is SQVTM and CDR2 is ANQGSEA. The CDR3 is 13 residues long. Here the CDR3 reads CSVVQLGSYEQYF.

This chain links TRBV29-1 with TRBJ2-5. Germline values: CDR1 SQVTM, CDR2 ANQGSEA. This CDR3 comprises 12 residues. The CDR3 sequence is CSVEALQETQYF.

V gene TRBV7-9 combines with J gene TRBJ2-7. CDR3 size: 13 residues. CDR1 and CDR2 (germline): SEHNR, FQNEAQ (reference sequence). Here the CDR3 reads CASSLSKTYEQYF.

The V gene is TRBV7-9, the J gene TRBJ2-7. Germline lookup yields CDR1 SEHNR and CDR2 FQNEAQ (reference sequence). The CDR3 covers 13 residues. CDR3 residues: CASSLVDTYEQYF.

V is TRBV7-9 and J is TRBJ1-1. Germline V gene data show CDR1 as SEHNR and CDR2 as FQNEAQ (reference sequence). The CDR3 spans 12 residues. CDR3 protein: CASSFGNTEAFF.

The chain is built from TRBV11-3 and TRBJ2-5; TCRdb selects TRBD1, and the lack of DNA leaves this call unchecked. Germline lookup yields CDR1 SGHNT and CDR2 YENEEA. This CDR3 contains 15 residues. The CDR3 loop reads CASSPGGTKYETQYF.

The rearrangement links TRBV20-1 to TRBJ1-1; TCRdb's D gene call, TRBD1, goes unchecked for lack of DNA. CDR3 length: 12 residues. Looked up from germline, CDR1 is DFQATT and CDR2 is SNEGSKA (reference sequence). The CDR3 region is CSASWGYTEAFF.

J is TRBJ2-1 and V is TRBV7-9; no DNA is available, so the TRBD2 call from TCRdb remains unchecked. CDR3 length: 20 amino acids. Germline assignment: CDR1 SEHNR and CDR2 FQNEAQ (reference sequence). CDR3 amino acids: CASSLAMASGGGSSYNEQFF.

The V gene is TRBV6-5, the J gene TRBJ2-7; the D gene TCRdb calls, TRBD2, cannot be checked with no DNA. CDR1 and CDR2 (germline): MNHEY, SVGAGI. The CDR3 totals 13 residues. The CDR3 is CASSLLRGNEQYF.

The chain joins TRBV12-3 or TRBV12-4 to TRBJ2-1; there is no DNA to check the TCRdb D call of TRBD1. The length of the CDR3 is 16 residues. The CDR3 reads CASTPMGGLAYNEQFF.

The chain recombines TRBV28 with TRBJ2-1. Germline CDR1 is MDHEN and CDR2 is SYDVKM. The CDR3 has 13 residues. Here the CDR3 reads CASSLERYNEQFF.

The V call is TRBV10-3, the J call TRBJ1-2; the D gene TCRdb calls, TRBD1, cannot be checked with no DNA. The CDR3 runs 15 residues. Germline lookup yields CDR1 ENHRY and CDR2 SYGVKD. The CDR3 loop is CAISTGFDSNYGYTF.

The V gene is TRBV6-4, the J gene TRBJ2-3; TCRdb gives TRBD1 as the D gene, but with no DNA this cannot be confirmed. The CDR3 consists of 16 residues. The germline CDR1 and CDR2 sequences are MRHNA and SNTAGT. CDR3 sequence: CASSDSGGGGTDTQYF.

The CDR3 loop is CASSRGTPEHGYTF. This chain joins TRBV25-1 and TRBJ1-2; TCRdb's D call of TRBD1 is untestable without DNA. Germline CDR1 is MGHDK and CDR2 is SYGVNS. This CDR3 has 14 amino acids.

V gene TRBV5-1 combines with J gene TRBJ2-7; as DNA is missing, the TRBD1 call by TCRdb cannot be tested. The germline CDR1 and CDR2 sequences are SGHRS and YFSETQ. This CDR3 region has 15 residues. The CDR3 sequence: CASSLTGTATYEQYF.

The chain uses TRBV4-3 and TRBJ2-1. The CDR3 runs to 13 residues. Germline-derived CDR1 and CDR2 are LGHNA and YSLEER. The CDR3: CANSQDKFNEQFF.

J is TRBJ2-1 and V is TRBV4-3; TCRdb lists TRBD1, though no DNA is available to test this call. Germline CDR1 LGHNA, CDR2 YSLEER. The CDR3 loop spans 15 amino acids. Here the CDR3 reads CASSQGPDRRNEQFF.

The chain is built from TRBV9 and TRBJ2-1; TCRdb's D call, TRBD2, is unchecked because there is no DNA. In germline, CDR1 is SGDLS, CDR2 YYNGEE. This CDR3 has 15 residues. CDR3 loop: CASSVFSGGANEQFF.

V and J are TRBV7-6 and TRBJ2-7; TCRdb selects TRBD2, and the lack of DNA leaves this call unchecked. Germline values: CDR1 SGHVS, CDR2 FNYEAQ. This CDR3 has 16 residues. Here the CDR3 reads CASSKFLGELENEQYF.

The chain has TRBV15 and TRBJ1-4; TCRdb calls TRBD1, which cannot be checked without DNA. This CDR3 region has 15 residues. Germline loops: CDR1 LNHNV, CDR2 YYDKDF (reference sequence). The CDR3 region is CATSRDRRGNEKLFF.

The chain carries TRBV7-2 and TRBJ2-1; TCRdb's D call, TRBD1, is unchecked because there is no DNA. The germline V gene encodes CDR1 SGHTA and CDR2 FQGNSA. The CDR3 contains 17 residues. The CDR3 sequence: CASSFPQGIPFYNEQFF.

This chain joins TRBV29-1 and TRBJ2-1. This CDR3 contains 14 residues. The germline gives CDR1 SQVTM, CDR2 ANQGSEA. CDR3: CSVIDPVDVNEQFF.

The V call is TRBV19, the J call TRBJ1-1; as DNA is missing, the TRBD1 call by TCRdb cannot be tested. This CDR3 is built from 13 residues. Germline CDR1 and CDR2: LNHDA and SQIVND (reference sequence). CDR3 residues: CASSPGLGTEAFF.

The CDR3 protein is CASSFGRVYNEQFF. J is TRBJ2-1 and V is TRBV27; TCRdb calls TRBD2, which cannot be checked without DNA. This CDR3 region has 14 residues. Germline CDR1 and CDR2: MNHEY and SMNVEV (reference sequence).

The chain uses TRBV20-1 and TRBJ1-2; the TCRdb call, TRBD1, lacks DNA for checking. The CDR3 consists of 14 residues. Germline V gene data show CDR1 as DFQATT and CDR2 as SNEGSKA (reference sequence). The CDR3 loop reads CSANPGTGGWGYTF.

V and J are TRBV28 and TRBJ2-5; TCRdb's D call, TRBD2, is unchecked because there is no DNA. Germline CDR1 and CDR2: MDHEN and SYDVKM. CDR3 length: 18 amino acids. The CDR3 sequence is CASSLVAGGEISEETQYF.